This TCR beta chain originates from a study of blood T cells in healthy people across ages. The germline V gene encodes CDR1 LGHDT and CDR2 YNNKEL (reference sequence). V was cut by 0 bases and J by 8 bases, with 16 bases left in between. The CDR3 sequence is 16 residues long. On this clonotype: Its target is not known.

Drawn from each donor were 9 to 10 milliliters of peripheral blood. Study-wide findings and caveats: Per-million-T-cell TCR beta diversity fell roughly linearly with age. More naive CD4+ cells and higher diversity marked long-lived donors relative to aged donors.

Primed by a sample-barcoded 5' primer and a J-beta primer mix, a second PCR proceeded for about 6 to 12 cycles. One entry per CDR3 protein, called by TCRdb with MiXCR from the 5' RACE reads. Of about 800,000 distinct CDR3 sequences listed, 20% to 30% are singletons. This same sample was also part of a study on T cells of mothers and their children. This second study notes: There were over 8.5 million TCR beta CDR3 reads from each mother and a few million from each child.

Sample: blood. The chain recombines TRBV3-1 with TRBJ1-4; TRBD1 is a possible D gene (5 bases). The source is a boy aged 5-17 years in good health. CDR3 protein: CASSQDGRQGWEKLFF. For the CDR3, the DNA is TGTGCCAGCAGCCAAGATGGGCGGCAGGGTTGGGAAAAACTGTTTTTT.